Described below is a single T cell receptor (beta chain) sequence and its context. The CDR3 loop spans 16 amino acids. With 7 bases removed from V and 1 base from J, the gap between germline ends came to 17 bases. CDR1 and CDR2 (germline): LNHDA, SQIVND (reference sequence). The sample originates from a study of blood T cell repertoires in COVID-19. As for the study in general: Spain, Italy and the United States supplied samples that represented acute and convalescent COVID-19. T cells, B-cell-depleted T cells, or PBMCs supplied cDNA or gDNA.

Authors' analysis steps: The assay estimated nucleated cells by amplifying reference gene primers. Using immunoSEQ multiplex PCR, the repertoire was profiled, and TCRdb retains in-frame clones only, with some absent. V, J and clone size are taken as reported in that table, and D and trimming were inferred from the DNA itself. The sample has approximately 170,000 clones, less than 85% seen once. This sequence originates from a woman aged 45-65 years with acute or convalescent COVID-19. Sequencing was carried out using peripheral blood. The chain recombines TRBV19 with TRBJ1-5; D is possibly TRBD1 (5 bases). The CDR3 sequence is CASTPGGGRSNQPQHF. Here the CDR3 DNA reads TGTGCCAGTACCCCCGGGGGGGGAAGGAGCAATCAGCCCCAGCATTTT.